This T cell receptor (beta chain) was found in a study of tumor and adjacent non-tumor tissue in lung cancer listed by TCRdb under 2018. About the full investigation: The cohort included roughly 11 adenocarcinoma, 2 squamous cell carcinoma and 1 small cell lung cancer patients. Ages among the roughly 15 patients ranged from about 31 to 85 years, there were around 10 men and 5 women, and disease was at TNM stage I to III. In total, sequencing yielded 125,075,908 productive TCRbeta reads, which works out to an average of around 4.2 million reads per sample. Bulk TCRbeta repertoires were compared between lung tumor tissue and matched distant non-tumor lung tissue obtained from approximately 16 lung cancer patients. A few dozen paired specimens, one tumor and one normal lung sample per patient, were profiled by TCRbeta CDR3 sequencing. Study-wide conclusions, independent of this receptor: Only approximately 16 patients were included in the cohort, and the need for larger samples and more detailed clinical data was noted by the authors. Tumor tissue showed significantly higher TCR diversity (inverse Simpson) than normal lung tissue, at 431.37 vs 166.20 (P = 0.0075, Mann-Whitney U test). In normal lung, the top 100 clones accounted for a significantly larger cumulative share of the repertoire than in tumor tissue. Peripheral blood was not sequenced, so blood TCRbeta repertoires in these lung cancer patients were not examined. TCR diversity was significantly higher in younger patients, and higher tumor TCR diversity was associated with shorter overall and disease-free survival. Neither the sequencing platform nor unique molecular identifiers are named or mentioned anywhere in the methods.

Library creation used multiplex PCR. The sequencer listed for this sample is Illumina HiSeq 2500. TCRbeta libraries were built by three rounds of nested PCR using primers (Table S4), following protocols modified from ARM-PCR. Before sequencing, PCR products in the 200-500 bp range were cut out of the gel and cleaned up using the QIAquick gel extraction kit. In the authors' own workflow: Trimmomatic was used to clean the reads, FLASH merged the cleaned reads into complete CDR3 sequences, and MiTCR assigned the sequences to V(D)J germline segments. VDJtools was used to compute clonal diversity as the inverse Simpson's index. Productive reads were defined as in-frame sequences without a premature stop codon. Clones were called with MiXCR by TCRdb after fastp trimmed the public reads at Q25, and only in-frame beta chains were retained. Rows are combined by CDR3 protein, so each entry shows the most common genes and DNA. The V and J calls were not made by the authors but by TCRdb's processing. The sample includes around 210,000 distinct CDR3 sequences, with 70% to 75% observed a single time. About 25% of the sample goes to the ten largest clones.

Worth noting for this clonotype: Its antigen is currently not known. No much larger clone is present one base from it, and per-base qualities are unavailable.

RNA was isolated from bulk, unsorted tissue, and RNA quality was assessed with a NanoDrop ND-1000 and an Agilent 2100. Newly diagnosed lung cancer patients without prior chemotherapy who had been admitted for thoracic surgery in China between August and November 2014 were enrolled as donors. Anyone who had undergone radiotherapy or chemotherapy before, or who had another cancer at the same time, was left out of the study. Pieces of surgical tissue measuring about 1-2 cm3 were kept in RNAlater solution and stored at -80 degrees C until use. CDR1 DFQATT and CDR2 SNEGSKA are derived from the germline V gene (reference sequence). Trimming costs V 5 bases and J 1 base, and their ends lie 15 bases apart. Inclusive of the bounding cysteine and phenylalanine, the CDR3 is 15 residues long. CDR3 DNA is the only sequence kept; it has 45 bases, read in frame from the first base.

The rearrangement joined TRBV20-1 to TRBJ1-5, with the D gene not confidently named. The sequenced sample was lung tumor tissue. This TCR derives from a man between 60 and 75 years old with non-small cell lung cancer. The encoded CDR3 is CSALTAELSNQPQHF. DNA sequence: TGCAGTGCTCTCACGGCGGAATTGAGCAATCAGCCCCAGCATTTT.